The 2 T cell receptor beta chains given below trace back to one sample, sequenced in a study of post-analysis software for immune sequencing data (dated by TCRdb to 2015 to 2017). Receptor libraries were prepared by PCR. The sequencer was an Illumina HiSeq 2500. To reduce PCR and sequencing biases, unique molecular identifiers were incorporated into the TCR beta cDNA libraries. TCRdb reworked the public reads: Q25 trimming with fastp, MiXCR clone assembly, productive beta chains retained. When rows share a CDR3 protein, they turn into one entry using the most common DNA and genes. A total of around 260,000 distinct CDR3 sequences appear in this sample, 36% of them only once. 4% to 6% of the sample comes from the top ten. These receptors have no known antigen. Summary of the overall study and its limitations: Several TRBV segments, including TRBV5-6, TRBV5-1 and TRBV20-1, were significantly more frequent in patients than controls.

The specimen was blood. The receptor set was obtained from a girl aged 5-17 years with multiple sclerosis.

CDR3 sequence reads: CATSDEGRGSTDTQYF. DNA of the CDR3: TGTGCCACCAGTGATGAAGGGCGGGGAAGCACAGATACGCAGTATTTT. The gene calls are TRBV24-1 and TRBJ2-3; D is perhaps TRBD2 (6 bases). V lost 3 bases and J 0 bases, leaving 12 bases between the germline ends. CDR1 and CDR2 (germline): KGHDR, SFDVKD. The CDR3 runs 16 residues.

A few counts support this clonotype. V is TRBV20-1 and J is TRBJ2-5; D ambiguous. The V end lost 2 bases, the J end lost 5 bases, and 12 bases lay between the germline ends. The CDR3 has 13 residues. Germline assignment: CDR1 DFQATT and CDR2 SNEGSKA (reference sequence). The CDR3 region has the DNA TGCAGTGCTAGATATTGGCCCGAGGAGACCCAGTACTTC. Its translation is CSARYWPEETQYF.